This T cell receptor beta chain was identified during a study of Ad26.COV2.S vaccination and SARS-CoV-2 variants. As for this clone: Its antigen is undetermined.

This table comes from immunoSEQ multiplex PCR, and its TCRdb copy is limited to in-frame clones, with some not included. The repertoire consists of around 240,000 clones, with around 89% occurring once and the leading ten covering about 10%. Study-level results: Vaccine recipients had higher spike-specific TCR breadth than placebo recipients.

V lost 2 bases and J 2 bases, leaving 6 bases between the germline ends. From germline, CDR1 is SGHTA and CDR2 FQGNSA. The CDR3 extends over 14 amino acids. Documented treatment: over 15 received Ad26.COV2.S at low or high dose, single or two shots; roughly five received placebo; per-sample allocation not given. All samples were drawn on day 63, counting from the first vaccine or placebo injection. The sample came from a Boston adult aged 18-55 years. An Ad26 vector expressing Wuhan-strain SARS-CoV-2 spike constituted the vaccine. Sequencing was performed on peripheral blood, taken in a trial of Ad26.COV2.S vaccine versus placebo. The clonotype was recovered from a person between 18 and 60 years old who received the Ad26.COV2.S COVID-19 vaccine or a placebo. The chain joins TRBV7-2 to TRBJ1-4, with D unresolved. CDR3 amino acids: CASSLWLTNEKLFF. CDR3 bases: TGTGCCAGCAGCTTATGGCTGACTAATGAAAAACTGTTTTTT.